This T cell receptor beta chain emerged from a study of blood T cells in healthy people across ages. Overall study findings and caveats: A roughly linear age-dependent decrease characterized TCR beta diversity per million T cells.

The authors drew around 9.3 milliliters of peripheral blood from each donor. Note on this clonotype: Its antigen is still unknown.

Alongside a J-beta primer mix, a sample-barcoded 5' primer served in a second PCR lasting about 6 to 12 cycles. From the 5' RACE reads, TCRdb called clonotypes with MiXCR, one entry per CDR3 protein. The data show about 780,000 distinct CDR3 sequences, 46% seen once. The sequence was obtained from a man of 80 years or more in good health. The sequenced sample consisted of blood.

CDR3 amino acids: CASSSRQGEQYF. CDR3 bases: TGTGCCAGCAGTAGCAGACAGGGCGAGCAGTACTTC. This chain joins TRBV12-3 or TRBV12-4 and TRBJ2-5, with TRBD1 identical over 7 bases. TRBJ2-7 matches the DNA end more closely, so the J call is doubtful. This CDR3 contains 12 residues.